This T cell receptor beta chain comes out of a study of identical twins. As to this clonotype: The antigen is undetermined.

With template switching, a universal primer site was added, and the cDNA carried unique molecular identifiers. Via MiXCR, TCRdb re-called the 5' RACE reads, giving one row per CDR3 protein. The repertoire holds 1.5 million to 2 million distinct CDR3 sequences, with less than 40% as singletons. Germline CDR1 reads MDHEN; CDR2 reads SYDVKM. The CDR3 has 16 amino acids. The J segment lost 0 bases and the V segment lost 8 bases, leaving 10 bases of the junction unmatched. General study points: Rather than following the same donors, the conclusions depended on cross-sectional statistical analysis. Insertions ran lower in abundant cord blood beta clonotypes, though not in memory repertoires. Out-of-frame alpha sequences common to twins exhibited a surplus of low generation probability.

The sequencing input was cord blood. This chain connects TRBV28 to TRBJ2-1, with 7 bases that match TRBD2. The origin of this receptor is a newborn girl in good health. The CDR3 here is CASGTPSGISYNEQFF. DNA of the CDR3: TGTGCCAGCGGCACCCCTAGCGGAATCTCCTACAATGAGCAGTTCTTC.